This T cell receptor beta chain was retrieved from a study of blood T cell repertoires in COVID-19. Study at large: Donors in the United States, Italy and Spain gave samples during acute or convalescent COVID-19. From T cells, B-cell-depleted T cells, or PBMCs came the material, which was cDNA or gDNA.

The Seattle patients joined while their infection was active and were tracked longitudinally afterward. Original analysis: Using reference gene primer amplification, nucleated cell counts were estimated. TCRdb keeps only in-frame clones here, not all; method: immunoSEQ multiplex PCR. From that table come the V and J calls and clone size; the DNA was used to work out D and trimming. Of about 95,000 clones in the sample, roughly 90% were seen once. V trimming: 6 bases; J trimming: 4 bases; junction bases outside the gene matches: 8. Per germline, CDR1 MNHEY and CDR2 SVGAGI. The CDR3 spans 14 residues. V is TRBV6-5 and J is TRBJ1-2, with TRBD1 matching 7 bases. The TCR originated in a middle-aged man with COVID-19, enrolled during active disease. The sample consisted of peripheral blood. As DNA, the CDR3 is TGTGCCAGCAGCCGGGTAGGGGGCGGCTATGGCTACACCTTC. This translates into CASSRVGGGYGYTF.